This T cell receptor beta chain is drawn from a study of a mutant IDH1 vaccine in newly diagnosed glioma. Whole-study context: In weeks 1, 3, 5, 7, 11, 15, 19 and 23, patients were immunized, eight times in all. Vaccines were first given 4-6 weeks after radiotherapy alone, or with temozolomide cycles.

This clone turned up a few times. Its antigen is not identified. Noted time point: week 11, during vaccination. With topical imiquimod, each dose of the vaccine consisted of 300 ug of mutant IDH1 20-mer peptide. Newly diagnosed WHO grade 3 or 4 IDH1-mutant, ATRX-lost astrocytomas were identified in the donors. Method: immunoSEQ multiplex PCR; TCRdb's copy keeps in-frame clones and lacks some. The sample has some 120,000 clones, just under 80% seen once; the top ten hold 5% to 7%. Trimming removed 5 bases at V and 1 base at J, with 10 bases between. Germline CDR1 SGHNT, CDR2 YYREEE (reference sequence). The CDR3 has 14 amino acids.

V usage is TRBV5-4 and J usage is TRBJ2-1, with D unresolved. The receptor's source is a man aged 35 to 55 with glioma. The sample here was PBMCs, taken from a glioma patient whose treatment included an IDH1 peptide vaccine. The CDR3, as DNA: TGTGCCAGCAGACACAGTAGATCCTACAATGAGCAGTTCTTC. It is translated as CASRHSRSYNEQFF.